The 25 T cell receptor gamma chains below come from one sample, sequenced in a study of Vδ1+ human thymocytes. No cognate antigen is known for these TCRs. Extracted RNA was reverse transcribed into cDNA. CDR3 amplicons came from multiplex PCR with pooled V-gene forward and constant-region reverse primers. TCRdb repeated clone calling on the multiplex PCR reads with CATT. The data hold about 36,000 gamma-chain clones, with 20% to 25% observed a single time. Study observations and caveats: In the thymus, TRG and TRD repertoires looked highly polyclonal with Gaussian CDR3 lengths.

Sequencing was done on a sample of Vdelta1+ gamma-delta thymocytes from the thymus. The subset here: FACS-sorted CD3+ TCRalphabeta- TCRVdelta1+ TCRVdelta2- thymocytes. The receptors originated from a girl in the first two years of life who had congenital heart surgery.

In its sample, this clone was seen a few times. The chain employs TRGV4 and TRGJ1 or TRGJ2. Trimming removed 4 bases from V and 3 bases from J; junction bases left unmatched: 3. Germline assignment: CDR1 EGSTGY and CDR2 YDSYTSSV. The CDR3 covers 12 residues. CDR3 region: CATWERYYKKLF. The CDR3 bases are TGTGCCACCTGGGAGCGTTATTATAAGAAACTCTTT.

This clone was counted only a few times. Other DNA sequences within the sample encode an identical CDR3. V gene TRGV9 combines with J gene TRGJ1 or TRGJ2. V was clipped by 6 bases and J by 4 bases; unmatched bases: 3. Germline V gene data show CDR1 as GITISATS and CDR2 as ISYDGTV (reference sequence). The CDR3 consists of 11 residues. CDR3 bases: TGTGCCTTGTGGACCTATTATAAGAAACTCTTT. Encoded protein: CALWTYYKKLF.

In the case of this clone: The same CDR3 arises from other DNA sequences in this sample as well. The J gene is TRGJ1 or TRGJ2, the V gene TRGV9. This CDR3 contains 12 residues. V gave up 0 bases and J gave up 10 bases; unmatched junction bases: 6. Germline V gives CDR1 GITISATS, CDR2 ISYDGTV (reference sequence). CDR3 sequence: CALWEVQGKKLF. In nucleotides, the CDR3 is TGTGCCTTGTGGGAGGTGCAGGGAAAGAAACTCTTT.

This clone was counted a few times. The chain joins TRGV9 to TRGJ1 or TRGJ2. V was pared by 0 bases and J by 13 bases, with 3 bases of the junction left unmatched. Germline CDR1 GITISATS, CDR2 ISYDGTV (reference sequence). The CDR3 spans 10 residues. CDR3 region: CALWEVVKLF. The CDR3, as DNA: TGTGCCTTGTGGGAGGTGGTAAAACTCTTT.

A remark on this clone: The sample holds other DNA sequences that translate to the same CDR3. The chain is built from TRGV4 and TRGJ1 or TRGJ2. J was trimmed by 11 bases and V by 0 bases; bases with no gene match: 7. The CDR3 consists of 12 residues. In germline, CDR1 is EGSTGY, CDR2 YDSYTSSV. DNA for the CDR3: TGTGCCACCTGGGATGGGCTTGTTGAGAAACTCTTT. This sequence encodes CATWDGLVEKLF.

This rearrangement joins TRGV8 to TRGJP2. Trimming removed 3 bases from V and 1 base from J; junction bases left unmatched: 8. CDR3 length: 16 residues. The germline gives CDR1 VENAVY, CDR2 YDSYNSRV. The DNA of the CDR3 is TGTGCCACCTGGGATGTACTCTTTAGTAGTGATTGGATCAAGACGTTT. It translates to CATWDVLFSSDWIKTF.

The rearrangement joins TRGV9 to TRGJ1 or TRGJ2. Per the germline V gene, CDR1 is GITISATS and CDR2 is ISYDGTV (reference sequence). The CDR3 is made up of 13 amino acids. With 0 bases clipped from V and 6 bases from J, the junction kept 5 bases outside the gene matches. This CDR3 is CALWEVRIYKKLF. The CDR3 DNA is TGTGCCTTGTGGGAGGTGCGCATTTATAAGAAACTCTTT.

V gene TRGV2 combines with J gene TRGJ1 or TRGJ2. Per the germline V gene, CDR1 is EGSNGY and CDR2 is YDSYNSKV. The junction had 10 bases not matched to a gene; V was cut back by 1 base and J by 7 bases. The CDR3 sequence is 14 residues long. CDR3 residues: CATWDGWGGYKKLF. The CDR3 coding sequence is TGTGCCACCTGGGACGGCTGGGGGGGGTATAAGAAACTCTTT.

This clone was observed a few times. Other nucleotide sequences from this sample produce the same CDR3. This chain uses TRGV4 with TRGJ1 or TRGJ2. Germline-derived CDR1 and CDR2 are EGSTGY and YDSYTSSV. The CDR3 extends over 14 amino acids. V gave up 1 base and J gave up 1 base; unmatched junction bases: 4. The CDR3 region is CATWDGPNYYKKLF. The CDR3, as DNA: TGTGCCACCTGGGATGGCCCAAATTATTATAAGAAACTCTTT.

J is TRGJ1 or TRGJ2 and V is TRGV8. Trimming at V came to 1 base and at J to 9 bases, leaving 12 bases not matched to a gene. Germline V gives CDR1 VENAVY, CDR2 YDSYNSRV. The CDR3 is 14 residues long. CDR3 sequence reads: CATWDSRRPRKKLF. The CDR3 DNA reads as TGTGCCACCTGGGATAGCCGGCGGCCCCGTAAGAAACTCTTT.

This clone appeared a few times. The V gene is TRGV9, the J gene TRGJ1 or TRGJ2. The germline V gene has CDR1 GITISATS and CDR2 ISYDGTV (reference sequence). V shed 0 bases and J 5 bases; nucleotides not matched to a gene: 10. The CDR3 runs 15 residues. CDR3 DNA sequence: TGTGCCTTGTGGGAGGTGACCGAATTAGATTATAAGAAACTCTTT. Amino acid sequence: CALWEVTELDYKKLF.

This clone was counted between two and nine times. V is TRGV4 and J is TRGJ1 or TRGJ2. This CDR3 is 13 amino acids long. The germline V gene encodes CDR1 EGSTGY and CDR2 YDSYTSSV. Trimming cost V 2 bases and J 7 bases; bases outside gene matches: 8. The CDR3 nucleotides are TGTGCCACCTGGGATGCTCTGGAATATAAGAAACTCTTT. Amino acid sequence: CATWDALEYKKLF.

This clone has more than one count but fewer than ten. V and J are TRGV3 and TRGJ1 or TRGJ2. J was trimmed by 12 bases and V by 0 bases; bases with no gene match: 11. The CDR3 spans 13 residues. Germline CDR1 reads VTNTFY; CDR2 reads YDVSTARD (reference sequence). For the CDR3, the DNA is TGTGCCACCTGGGACAGGCTTGAACGTGCGAAACTCTTT. It translates to CATWDRLERAKLF.

The rearrangement joins TRGV9 to TRGJ1 or TRGJ2. The germline CDR1 and CDR2 sequences are GITISATS and ISYDGTV (reference sequence). This CDR3 is built from 14 residues. The trim removed 2 bases at V and 5 bases at J, leaving 9 bases unmatched. The CDR3 sequence is CALWEESLHYKKLF. CDR3 nucleotides: TGTGCCTTGTGGGAGGAATCCCTTCATTATAAGAAACTCTTT.

This clone was detected a few times. This may come from a read error, since a much larger clone is one base off. The chain links TRGV2 to TRGJ1 or TRGJ2. J gave up 3 bases and V 2 bases, and 4 bases lay outside the gene matches. The CDR3 loop spans 13 amino acids. CDR1 is EGSNGY, CDR2 YDSYNSKV, per germline. CDR3 residues: CATWDEPYYKKLF. In DNA form, the CDR3 reads TGTGCCACCTGGGACGAACCTTATTATAAGAAACTCTTT.

This clone was counted once. V is TRGV9 and J is TRGJ1 or TRGJ2. CDR3 length: 14 residues. CDR1 is GITISATS and CDR2 is ISYDGTV in the germline V gene (reference sequence). With V trimmed by 0 bases and J by 3 bases, 5 bases remained unmatched. CDR3 region: CALWEVGFYYKKLF. In DNA form, the CDR3 reads TGTGCCTTGTGGGAGGTGGGGTTTTATTATAAGAAACTCTTT.

This clone was seen a handful of times. The gene calls are TRGV8 and TRGJ1 or TRGJ2. Germline V lookup: CDR1 VENAVY, CDR2 YDSYNSRV. The V and J ends lost 6 bases and 9 bases, in that order; junction bases with no gene match: 8. The CDR3 runs 11 residues. CDR3 nucleotide sequence: TGTGCCACCTGGCCCCCCTTTAAGAAACTCTTT. Its translation: CATWPPFKKLF.

In its sample, this clone was seen a few times. The rearrangement joins TRGV4 to TRGJ1 or TRGJ2. The CDR3 contains 11 residues. Germline assignment: CDR1 EGSTGY and CDR2 YDSYTSSV. V gave up 4 bases and J gave up 10 bases; unmatched junction bases: 7. The CDR3: CATWDDWKKLF. Here the CDR3 DNA reads TGTGCCACCTGGGACGATTGGAAGAAACTCTTT.

The chain combines TRGV5 with TRGJ1 or TRGJ2. CDR1 and CDR2 (germline): VINAFY, YDVSNSKD. V lost 0 bases to trimming and J lost 7 bases; unmatched junction nucleotides: 9. The CDR3 runs to 14 residues. The CDR3 coding sequence is TGTGCCACCTGGGACAGGCCGGTAGGGTATAAGAAACTCTTT. Protein sequence: CATWDRPVGYKKLF.

This clone was seen a few times. The chain recombines TRGV3 with TRGJ1 or TRGJ2. CDR3 length: 14 amino acids. The V gene end was trimmed by 0 bases and the J gene end by 3 bases; junction bases not matched to a gene: 5. The germline gives CDR1 VTNTFY, CDR2 YDVSTARD (reference sequence). CDR3 DNA sequence: TGTGCCACCTGGGACAGGCTCACTTATTATAAGAAACTCTTT. It is translated as CATWDRLTYYKKLF.

J is TRGJP and V is TRGV9. CDR1 is GITISATS and CDR2 is ISYDGTV in the germline V gene (reference sequence). This CDR3 spans 18 amino acids. V shed 0 bases, J shed 8 bases, and the junction held 10 bases outside the gene matches. The CDR3 region has the DNA TGTGCCTTGTGGGAGGTGCAGGGTAAACAGTTGGGCAAAAAAATCAAGGTATTT. As protein: CALWEVQGKQLGKKIKVF.

This clone has more than one count but fewer than ten. At the DNA level, this CDR3 is encoded by other sequences in the same sample as well. The rearrangement links TRGV9 to TRGJP2. CDR3 length: 15 residues. Looked up from germline, CDR1 is GITISATS and CDR2 is ISYDGTV (reference sequence). V shed 0 bases and J 3 bases; nucleotides not matched to a gene: 4. The DNA for the CDR3 is TGTGCCTTGTGGGAGGTGCTGGGTAGTGATTGGATCAAGACGTTT. Translation gives CALWEVLGSDWIKTF.

This clone turned up a few times. The V call is TRGV4, the J call TRGJ1 or TRGJ2. Per germline, CDR1 EGSTGY and CDR2 YDSYTSSV. The CDR3 has 14 amino acids. The trim removed 2 bases at V and 6 bases at J, leaving 10 bases unmatched. The DNA for the CDR3 is TGTGCCACCTGGGATGATTTTTGGGGTTATAAGAAACTCTTT. Translating gives CATWDDFWGYKKLF.

The chain links TRGV3 to TRGJ1 or TRGJ2. This CDR3 region has 14 residues. V lost 1 base, J lost 2 bases, and 5 bases stayed unmatched. CDR1 and CDR2 from the germline V gene are VTNTFY and YDVSTARD (reference sequence). The DNA of the CDR3 is TGTGCCACCTGGGACAGTTTACATTATTATAAGAAACTCTTT. Translated: CATWDSLHYYKKLF.

The table lists this clone with many counts. This specimen includes other DNA sequences encoding the same CDR3. This chain joins TRGV9 and TRGJP. This CDR3 spans 16 amino acids. Germline V gene sequence: CDR1 GITISATS, CDR2 ISYDGTV (reference sequence). V was clipped by 0 bases and J by 7 bases; unmatched bases: 3. The CDR3: CALWEVFELGKKIKVF. In DNA form, the CDR3 reads TGTGCCTTGTGGGAGGTGTTCGAGTTGGGCAAAAAAATCAAGGTATTT.